This T cell receptor (beta chain) was captured by sequencing in a study of post-analysis software for immune sequencing data. The overall study: Recorded disease courses covered relapsing-remitting, secondary progressive and progressive-relapsing multiple sclerosis. Some patients had no subtype annotation. Study-level points and caveats: Same-batch samples co-clustered strongly by F measure. The five TRBV segments detected at higher frequency in patients than in controls included TRBV5-6, TRBV5-1 and TRBV20-1. For normalized Chao1 diversity, multiple sclerosis patients scored significantly lower than controls did.

To note about this clonotype: Its antigen is not identified.

The junction had 6 bases not matched to a gene; V was cut back by 3 bases and J by 1 base. Germline CDR1 reads SGHRS; CDR2 reads YFSETQ. The CDR3 contains 15 residues. TCR beta cDNA libraries included unique molecular identifiers. Yield was 500,000 to 600,000 cDNA molecules from 1 to 10 million T cells. TCRdb re-called the PCR reads through MiXCR, storing one row per CDR3 protein. The sample yields 350,000 to 500,000 distinct CDR3 sequences, over 30% seen once. This TCR was sampled from a girl aged 2-15 years with multiple sclerosis. The material sequenced was blood. The V and J genes are TRBV5-1 and TRBJ2-7; the match to TRBD2 covers 8 bases. The CDR3 DNA follows: TGCGCCAGCAGCTCGGTTCCGGGGGGGTCCTACGAGCAGTACTTC. Translation: CASSSVPGGSYEQYF.